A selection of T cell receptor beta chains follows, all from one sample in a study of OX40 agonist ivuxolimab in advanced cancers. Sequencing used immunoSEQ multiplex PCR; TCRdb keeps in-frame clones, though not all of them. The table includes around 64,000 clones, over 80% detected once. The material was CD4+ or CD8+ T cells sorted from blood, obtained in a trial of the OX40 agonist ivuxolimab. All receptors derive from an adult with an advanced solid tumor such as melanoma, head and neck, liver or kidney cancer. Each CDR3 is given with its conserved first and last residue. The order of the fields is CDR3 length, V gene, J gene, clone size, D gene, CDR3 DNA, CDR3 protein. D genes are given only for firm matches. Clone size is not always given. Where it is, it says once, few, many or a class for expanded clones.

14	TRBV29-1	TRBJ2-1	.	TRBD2	TGCAGCGTCGCAAGCGGGAGTTCCTACAATGAGCAGTTCTTC	CSVASGSSYNEQFF
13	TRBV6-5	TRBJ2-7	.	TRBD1	TGTGCCAGCAGCAGGGACAGGGTTTCCGAGCAGTACTTC	CASSRDRVSEQYF
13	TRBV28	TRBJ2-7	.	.	TGTGCCAGCAGGAGACAGAGCTCCTACGAGCAGTACTTC	CASRRQSSYEQYF
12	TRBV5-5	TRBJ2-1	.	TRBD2	TGTGCCAGCAGGGGAGCGGGGGCCTACGAGTTCTTC	CASRGAGAYEFF
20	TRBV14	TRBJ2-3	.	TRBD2	TGTGCCAGCAGCCAAGATTTGGGCCTAGCGGGAGTTTCAGGCACAGATACGCAGTATTTT	CASSQDLGLAGVSGTDTQYF
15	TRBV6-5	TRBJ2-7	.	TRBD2	TGTGCCAGCAGCCCGACTAGCGGGAGTTCCTACGAGCAGTACTTC	CASSPTSGSSYEQYF
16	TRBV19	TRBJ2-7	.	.	TGTGCCAGTAGTATCGCGGACAGGGGACTAGCCTACGAGCAGTACTTC	CASSIADRGLAYEQYF
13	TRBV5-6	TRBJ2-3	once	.	TGTGCCAGCAGCCTCGGCGGGACAGATACGCAGTATTTT	CASSLGGTDTQYF
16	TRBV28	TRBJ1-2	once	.	TGTGCCAGCAGTTTAGTTCAAGTAGGGGGGGTGAGCGGCTACACCTTC	CASSLVQVGGVSGYTF
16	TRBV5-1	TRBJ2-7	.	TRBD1	TGCGCCAGCAGCTTGGGGGCCGGGACAGCCCGATACGAGCAGTACTTC	CASSLGAGTARYEQYF
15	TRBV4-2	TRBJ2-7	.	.	TGTGCCAGCAGCCAACTACAGGGAGGGGCCTACGAGCAGTACTTC	CASSQLQGGAYEQYF
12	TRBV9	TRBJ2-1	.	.	TGTGCCAGCAGCAAAGACTCGAGAGGGCAGTTCTTC	CASSKDSRGQFF
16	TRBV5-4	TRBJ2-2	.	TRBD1	TGTGCCAGCAGCTATAGCCGGACAGGGAAGGCCGGGGAGCTGTTTTTT	CASSYSRTGKAGELFF
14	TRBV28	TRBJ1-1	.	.	TGTGCCAGCATGGGGACGGCAATGAACACTGAAGCTTTCTTT	CASMGTAMNTEAFF
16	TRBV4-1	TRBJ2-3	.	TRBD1	TGCGCCAGCAGCCAAGAAACGGGACAGGGCACAGATACGCAGTATTTT	CASSQETGQGTDTQYF
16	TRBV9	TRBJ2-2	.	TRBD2	TGTGCCAGCAGCGTAGCTAGCGGGGCGAACACCGGGGAGCTGTTTTTT	CASSVASGANTGELFF
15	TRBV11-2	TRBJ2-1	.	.	TGTGCCAGCAGCTTGATCCGGACAGCCGGCAATGAGCAGTTCTTC	CASSLIRTAGNEQFF
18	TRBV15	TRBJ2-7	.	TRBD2	TGTGCCACCAGCAGCCGACTAGCGGGAGGGCCAAAAGGCTACGAGCAGTACTTC	CATSSRLAGGPKGYEQYF
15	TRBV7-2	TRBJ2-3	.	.	TGTGCCAGCAGCCCCGGTGGGGGGCCCACAGATACGCAGTATTTT	CASSPGGGPTDTQYF
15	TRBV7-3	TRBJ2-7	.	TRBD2	TGTGCCAGCAGCTCCGTAGCGGGAGAAATCTACGAGCAGTACTTC	CASSSVAGEIYEQYF
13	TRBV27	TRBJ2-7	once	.	TGTGCCAGCAGTTTATCGTTGGGGGTCGAGCAGTACTTC	CASSLSLGVEQYF
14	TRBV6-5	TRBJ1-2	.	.	TGTGCCAGCAGTTACGGGTCAGGGCGGAGAGGCTACACCTTC	CASSYGSGRRGYTF
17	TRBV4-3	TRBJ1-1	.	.	TGCGCCAGCAGCCAAGATCGGACTTTGACAGCGAACACTGAAGCTTTCTTT	CASSQDRTLTANTEAFF
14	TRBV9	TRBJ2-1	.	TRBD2	TGTGCCAGCAGCCCTAGGACTAGTGAGAATGAGCAGTTCTTC	CASSPRTSENEQFF
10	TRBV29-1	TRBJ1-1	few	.	TGCAGCGTCATGACCGCTGAAGCTTTCTTT	CSVMTAEAFF
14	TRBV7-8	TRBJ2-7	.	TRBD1	TGTGCCAGCAGCTGGGGACAGGGCCCCTACGAGCAGTACTTC	CASSWGQGPYEQYF
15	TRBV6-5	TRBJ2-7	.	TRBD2	TGTGCCAGCAGCCCCCGGCGGGAGCAGTCCTACGAGCAGTACTTC	CASSPRREQSYEQYF
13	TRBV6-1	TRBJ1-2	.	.	TGTGCCAGCAGACAGGACGAGGTTGGTGGCTACACCTTC	CASRQDEVGGYTF
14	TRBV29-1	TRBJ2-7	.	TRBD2	TGCAGCGTTGAGGGGACTAGCGGGAGCTACGAGCAGTACTTC	CSVEGTSGSYEQYF
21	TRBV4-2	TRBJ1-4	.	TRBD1	TGTGCCAGCAGCCAAGACCGAGATGGGCAATCGACAGGGGATCGTAATGAAAAACTGTTTTTT	CASSQDRDGQSTGDRNEKLFF
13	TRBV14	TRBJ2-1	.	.	TGTGCCAGCAGCCAAGGGAAGTACAATGAGCAGTTCTTC	CASSQGKYNEQFF
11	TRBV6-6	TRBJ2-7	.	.	TGTGCTAGCAGTACCACCTACGAGCAGTACTTC	CASSTTYEQYF
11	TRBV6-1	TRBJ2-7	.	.	TGTGCCAGCCTATCATGGGCGGAGCAGTACTTC	CASLSWAEQYF
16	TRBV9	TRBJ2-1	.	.	TGTGCCAGCAGCGTAGGAAGCAGGCCCTCCTACAATGAGCAGTTCTTC	CASSVGSRPSYNEQFF
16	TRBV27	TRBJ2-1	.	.	TGTGCCACCAAGGGGGTTAAGGGACCGTCCTACAATGAGCAGTTCTTC	CATKGVKGPSYNEQFF
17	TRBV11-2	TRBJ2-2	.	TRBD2	TGTGCCAGCAGCTTAGTTGGCGGGAGGGCCTGGTACGGGGAGCTGTTTTTT	CASSLVGGRAWYGELFF
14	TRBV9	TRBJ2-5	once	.	TGTGCCAGCAGCGTAGAGGGGTTGTACGAGACCCAGTACTTC	CASSVEGLYETQYF
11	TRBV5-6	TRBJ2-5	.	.	TGTGCCAGCAGCTTCAAGGAGACCCAGTACTTC	CASSFKETQYF
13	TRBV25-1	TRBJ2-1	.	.	TGTGCCAGCAGTGCTGCGCCTAACAATGAGCAGTTCTTC	CASSAAPNNEQFF
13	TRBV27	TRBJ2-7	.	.	TGTGCCAGCAGTTTGGGTAGCGAGTACGAGCAGTACTTC	CASSLGSEYEQYF
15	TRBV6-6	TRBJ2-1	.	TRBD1	TGTGCCAGCAGTTACGGGACAGCGCAGCGAGTTGAGCAGTTCTTC	CASSYGTAQRVEQFF
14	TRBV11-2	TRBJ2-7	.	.	TGTGCCAGCAGCTTTGGGGACGCAACCTACGAGCAGTACTTC	CASSFGDATYEQYF
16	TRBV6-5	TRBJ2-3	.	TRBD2	TGTGCCAGCAGTTACTCGGCTAGCGGCAGCACAGATACGCAGTATTTT	CASSYSASGSTDTQYF
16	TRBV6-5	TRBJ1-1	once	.	TGTGCCAGCAGTTTCGGTCCCGGGGCTATGAACACTGAAGCTTTCTTT	CASSFGPGAMNTEAFF
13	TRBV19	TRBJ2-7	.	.	TGTGCCAGTAGTATGACTACTTACTACGAGCAGTACTTC	CASSMTTYYEQYF
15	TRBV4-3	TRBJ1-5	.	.	TGCGCCAGCAGCCAAGGGCAACATAGCAATCAGCCCCAGCATTTT	CASSQGQHSNQPQHF
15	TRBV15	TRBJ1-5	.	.	TGTGCCACCAGCAGAGAGCGGTTCATCAATCAGCCCCAGCATTTT	CATSRERFINQPQHF
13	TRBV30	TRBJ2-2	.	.	TGTGCCTGGAGTACCATCGGGGAAGGGGAGCTGTTTTTT	CAWSTIGEGELFF